A selection of T cell receptor beta chains follows, all from one sample in a study of spatial heterogeneity in lung cancer. One entry per CDR3 protein results from TCRdb running MiXCR on the 5' RACE reads. This table holds 50,000 to 60,000 distinct CDR3 sequences, 6.5% to 7.5% found once. The input for sequencing was PBMCs, taken at follow-up. The receptors here all came from a female donor with early-stage non-small cell lung cancer. Both conserved end residues are part of each CDR3. The D gene is left open where the match is weak. The size field is filled for only some rows; it gives once, few, many or a size class.

size	D	J	V	CDR3	DNA
many	TRBD1	TRBJ1-5	TRBV7-2	CASSFQGASNQPQHF	TGTGCCAGCAGCTTCCAGGGGGCTAGCAATCAGCCCCAGCATTTT
many	-	TRBJ1-6	TRBV15	CATTTMGAGSSPLHF	TGTGCCACCACCACGATGGGGGCAGGGAGCTCACCCCTCCACTTT
few	-	TRBJ1-5	TRBV6-6	CASWTDSNQPQHF	TGTGCCAGCTGGACGGATAGCAATCAGCCCCAGCATTTT
many	-	TRBJ1-6	TRBV3-1	CASSQVLSPLHF	TGTGCCAGCAGCCAAGTTCTTTCACCCCTCCACTTT
-	-	TRBJ1-5	TRBV2	CASSIRGPPQHF	TGTGCCAGCAGTATAAGGGGACCCCCCCAGCATTTT
-	TRBD2	TRBJ2-7	TRBV3-1	CASSQASSGGLPRYEQYF	TGTGCCAGCAGCCAAGCCTCCAGCGGGGGGCTCCCCCGCTACGAGCAGTACTTC
few	TRBD2	TRBJ2-5	TRBV20-1	CNAPSGGPKKTQYF	TGCAATGCTCCGAGCGGGGGGCCTAAAAAGACCCAGTACTTC
many	-	TRBJ2-5	TRBV5-1	CASSLIDGQETQYF	TGCGCCAGCAGCTTGATCGACGGACAAGAGACCCAGTACTTC
many	TRBD1	TRBJ2-1	TRBV11-2	CASSFLPGTENYNEQFF	TGTGCCAGCAGCTTCCTCCCCGGGACAGAAAATTACAATGAGCAGTTCTTC
-	-	TRBJ1-2	TRBV28	CATRYTQRGHGGYTF	TGTGCCACCCGTTATACCCAGAGGGGCCATGGAGGCTACACCTTC
-	-	TRBJ2-1	TRBV7-9	CASSITGVTYNEQFF	TGTGCCAGCAGCATTACGGGGGTAACCTACAATGAGCAGTTCTTC
few	TRBD1	TRBJ2-3	TRBV5-1	CASSAGTGARDTQYF	TGCGCCAGCAGCGCCGGGACAGGCGCTCGGGATACGCAGTATTTT
many	-	TRBJ2-5	TRBV7-9	CASSRTDPETQYF	TGTGCCAGCAGCCGAACCGACCCCGAGACCCAGTACTTC
many	-	TRBJ2-7	TRBV15	CATSREGSEQYF	TGTGCCACCAGCAGAGAAGGGAGCGAGCAGTACTTC
many	-	TRBJ2-3	TRBV28	CASGGLTDTQYF	TGTGCCAGCGGGGGGCTCACAGATACGCAGTATTTT
many	-	TRBJ1-1	TRBV20-1	CSAADTEAFF	TGCAGTGCGGCCGACACTGAAGCTTTCTTT
few	TRBD1	TRBJ2-1	TRBV5-1	CASSPRQGSYNEQFF	TGCGCCAGCAGCCCGCGACAGGGATCCTACAATGAGCAGTTCTTC
many	TRBD2	TRBJ2-7	TRBV29-1	CSVSSGGLSYEQYF	TGCAGCGTCTCTAGCGGGGGCCTTTCCTACGAGCAGTACTTC
many	-	TRBJ2-3	TRBV10-1	CASSVGKGVSTDTQYF	TGCGCCAGCAGTGTGGGTAAGGGGGTCAGCACAGATACGCAGTATTTT
many	-	TRBJ2-3	TRBV5-1	CASRFSGTLTDTQYF	TGCGCCAGCCGATTCTCCGGGACTCTCACAGATACGCAGTATTTT
-	-	TRBJ2-7	TRBV28	CASTPGRVYEQYF	TGTGCCAGCACCCCGGGGCGAGTTTACGAGCAGTACTTC
few	TRBD2	TRBJ2-1	TRBV20-1	CSARMALAGAYNEQFF	TGCAGTGCTAGGATGGCGCTAGCGGGGGCCTACAATGAGCAGTTCTTC
many	-	TRBJ2-5	TRBV29-1	CSVDTGPLQETQYF	TGCAGCGTGGATACGGGACCGCTACAAGAGACCCAGTACTTC
-	TRBD2	TRBJ2-3	TRBV6-5	CASRGLGGGATDTQYF	TGTGCCAGTCGGGGCTTAGGCGGGGGGGCTACAGATACGCAGTATTTT
many	-	TRBJ1-5	TRBV7-9	CASSFVGSNQPQHF	TGTGCCAGCAGCTTCGTAGGGAGCAATCAGCCCCAGCATTTT
-	TRBD1	TRBJ2-5	TRBV15	CATSRTGVRETQYF	TGTGCCACCAGCAGGACAGGGGTTCGGGAGACCCAGTACTTC
many	TRBD1	TRBJ1-4	TRBV27	CASSEAGGRANEKLFF	TGTGCCAGCAGTGAGGCAGGGGGTAGGGCTAATGAAAAACTGTTTTTT
many	TRBD1	TRBJ2-7	TRBV29-1	CSVATGGWHEQYF	TGCAGCGTTGCGACAGGGGGTTGGCACGAGCAGTACTTC
few	-	TRBJ1-2	TRBV2	CASTGTRNYGYTF	TGTGCTAGCACGGGCACGCGAAACTATGGCTACACCTTC
few	TRBD2	TRBJ2-1	TRBV27	CASSAYGGAPDEQFF	TGTGCCAGCAGTGCCTACGGGGGGGCCCCGGATGAGCAGTTCTTC
many	TRBD2	TRBJ2-1	TRBV5-1	CASSLEAGAHNEQFF	TGCGCCAGCAGCTTGGAAGCGGGGGCACACAATGAGCAGTTCTTC
-	-	TRBJ1-2	TRBV20-1	CSASAAPGYTF	TGCAGTGCTAGCGCCGCTCCCGGCTACACCTTC
many	-	TRBJ1-1	TRBV7-9	CASSLGSTTEAFF	TGTGCCAGCAGCTTAGGGAGTACCACTGAAGCTTTCTTT
many	-	TRBJ1-1	TRBV3-1	CASSQDIPKEAFF	TGTGCCAGCAGCCAAGATATCCCCAAGGAAGCTTTCTTT
many	-	TRBJ2-3	TRBV7-3	CASSPPSGTGDTQYF	TGTGCCAGCAGCCCCCCATCGGGAACGGGGGATACGCAGTATTTT
few	TRBD2	TRBJ2-3	TRBV9	CASSVDRRGGTDTQYF	TGTGCCAGCAGCGTAGATCGGCGGGGGGGCACAGATACGCAGTATTTT
-	TRBD2	TRBJ2-7	TRBV12-3/TRBV12-4	CASTLGGGRREQYF	TGTGCCAGCACCCTAGGCGGGGGACGTCGCGAGCAGTACTTC